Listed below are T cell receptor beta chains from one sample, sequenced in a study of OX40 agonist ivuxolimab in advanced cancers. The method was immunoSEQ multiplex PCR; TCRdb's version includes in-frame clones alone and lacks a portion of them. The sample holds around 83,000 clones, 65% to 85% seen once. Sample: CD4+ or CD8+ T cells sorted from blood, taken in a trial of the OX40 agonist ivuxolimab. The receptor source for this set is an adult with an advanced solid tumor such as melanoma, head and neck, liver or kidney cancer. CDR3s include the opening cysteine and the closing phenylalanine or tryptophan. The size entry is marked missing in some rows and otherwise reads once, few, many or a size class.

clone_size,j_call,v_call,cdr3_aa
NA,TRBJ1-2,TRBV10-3,CAISDGEGGYTF
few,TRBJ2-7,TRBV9,CASSPQGGTGVDEQYF
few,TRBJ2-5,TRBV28,CASSLVAMETQYF
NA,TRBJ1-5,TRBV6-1,CASRGTGGEPQHF
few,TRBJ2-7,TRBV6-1,CASREVGGGYEQYF
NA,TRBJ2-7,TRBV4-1,CASSLAGSYEQYF
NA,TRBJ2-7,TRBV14,CASSQVPGGQYF
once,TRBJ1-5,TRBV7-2,CASSLFGGDINQPQHF
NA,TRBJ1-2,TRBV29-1,CSVVVTGDGYTF
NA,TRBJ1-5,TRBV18,CASSPPGYSNQPQHF
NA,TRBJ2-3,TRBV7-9,CASSRTDTDTQYF
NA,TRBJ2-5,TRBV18,CASSPGGQETQYF
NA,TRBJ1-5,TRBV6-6,CASKTGDSNQPQHF
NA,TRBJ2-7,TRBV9,CASSVDWASYEQYF
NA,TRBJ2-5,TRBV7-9,CASSTGTSGLETQYF
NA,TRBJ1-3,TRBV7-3,CASSKDSGNTIYF
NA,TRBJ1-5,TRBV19,CASSSPAAYYSNQPQHF
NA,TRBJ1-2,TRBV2,CASSAEGFGYTF
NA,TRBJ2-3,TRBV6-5,CASRRGGVSTDTQYF
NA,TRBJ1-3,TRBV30,CAWNHGNTIYF
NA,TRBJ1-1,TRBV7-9,CASSLGVGRNTEAFF
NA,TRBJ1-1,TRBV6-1,CASSDRGRVEAFF
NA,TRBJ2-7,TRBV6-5,CASRGTGFSYEQYF
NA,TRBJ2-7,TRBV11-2,CASSLEVVVYEQYF
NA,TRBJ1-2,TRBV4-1,CASSRANSLNYGYTF
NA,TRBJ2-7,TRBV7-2,CASSWTSGESKEQYF
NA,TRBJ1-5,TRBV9,CASSVGTGVGQPQHF
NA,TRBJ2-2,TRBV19,CASSGEVGNTGELFF
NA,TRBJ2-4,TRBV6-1,CASRPGSKNIQYF
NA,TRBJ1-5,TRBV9,CASSVQDSNQPQHF
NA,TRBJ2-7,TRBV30,CAWSIGGYEQYF
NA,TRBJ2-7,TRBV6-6,CASTPGQDPYEQYF
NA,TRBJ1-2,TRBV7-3,CASTYGTAYGYTF
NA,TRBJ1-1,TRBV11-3,CASSSRGRGGNTEAFF
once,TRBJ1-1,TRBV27,CASSLGPGKTEAFF
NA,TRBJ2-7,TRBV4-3,CASSPGLAYEQYF
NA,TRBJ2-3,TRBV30,CACPQGGRTDTQYF
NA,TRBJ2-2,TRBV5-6,CASSKAGELFF
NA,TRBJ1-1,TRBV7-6,CASSLGGDTEAFF
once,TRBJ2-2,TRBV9,CASSPNSRGAGELFF
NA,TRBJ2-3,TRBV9,CASSVRAGRSTDTQYF